The rows below give T cell receptor beta chains drawn from one sample of a study of blood T cell repertoires in COVID-19. The protocol was immunoSEQ multiplex PCR, while the TCRdb copy is restricted to in-frame clones and leaves out a portion. Of more than 200,000 clones in the sample, about 90% are singletons; the top ten hold about 6.9%. The sequencing sample was made of PBMCs or T cells enriched from blood (not recorded which). The source is a woman aged 25 to 39 with acute COVID-19. CDR3s include the opening cysteine and the closing phenylalanine or tryptophan. The D gene is left open where the match is weak. Clone size is given for some rows only: seen once, a few or many times, or a class if the clone is expanded.

v_gene: TRBV28
d_gene: -
j_gene: TRBJ1-1
abundance: -
CDR3aa: CASSPPPPVLNTEAFF
CDR3nt: TGTGCCAGCAGTCCTCCCCCCCCGGTCCTAAACACTGAAGCTTTCTTT

v_gene: TRBV4-3
d_gene: -
j_gene: TRBJ2-1
abundance: -
CDR3aa: CASSQNPYNEQFF
CDR3nt: TGCGCCAGCAGCCAGAACCCCTATAATGAGCAGTTCTTC

v_gene: TRBV10-3
d_gene: TRBD1
j_gene: TRBJ1-2
abundance: -
CDR3aa: CATRQGGGYTF
CDR3nt: TGTGCCACAAGACAGGGCGGTGGCTACACCTTC

v_gene: TRBV9
d_gene: -
j_gene: TRBJ2-3
abundance: -
CDR3aa: CASSSRDTQYF
CDR3nt: TGTGCCAGCAGCTCGCGCGATACGCAGTATTTT

v_gene: TRBV5-8
d_gene: -
j_gene: TRBJ2-2
abundance: once
CDR3aa: CASSLGQINTGELFF
CDR3nt: TGTGCCAGCAGCTTGGGACAGATTAACACCGGGGAGCTGTTTTTT

v_gene: TRBV7-2
d_gene: -
j_gene: TRBJ2-7
abundance: -
CDR3aa: CASSPHPGGHYEQYF
CDR3nt: TGTGCCAGCAGCCCCCACCCGGGGGGCCACTACGAGCAGTACTTC

v_gene: TRBV9
d_gene: TRBD1
j_gene: TRBJ1-2
abundance: few
CDR3aa: CASSVARGPPYGYTF
CDR3nt: TGTGCCAGCAGCGTAGCCAGGGGGCCCCCTTATGGCTACACCTTC

v_gene: TRBV27
d_gene: TRBD1
j_gene: TRBJ2-1
abundance: -
CDR3aa: CASSLGTGLVVEQFF
CDR3nt: TGTGCCAGCAGTTTAGGGACAGGGCTTGTCGTTGAGCAGTTCTTC

v_gene: TRBV10-2
d_gene: -
j_gene: TRBJ1-2
abundance: -
CDR3aa: CASSLKTGDYGYTF
CDR3nt: TGCGCCAGCAGTCTAAAGACAGGAGACTATGGCTACACCTTC

v_gene: TRBV5-1
d_gene: TRBD2
j_gene: TRBJ2-1
abundance: -
CDR3aa: CASSLAVGTSGTTRAYNEQFF
CDR3nt: TGCGCCAGCAGCTTGGCCGTCGGGACTAGCGGGACCACACGGGCCTACAATGAGCAGTTCTTC

v_gene: TRBV2
d_gene: TRBD2
j_gene: TRBJ2-1
abundance: -
CDR3aa: CASSVRRGEGNEQFF
CDR3nt: TGTGCCAGCAGTGTCCGGCGGGGGGAGGGGAATGAGCAGTTCTTC

v_gene: TRBV19
d_gene: TRBD1
j_gene: TRBJ1-2
abundance: -
CDR3aa: CASSTDRVHGYTF
CDR3nt: TGTGCCAGTAGTACCGACAGGGTTCATGGCTACACCTTC

v_gene: TRBV7-2
d_gene: -
j_gene: TRBJ1-6
abundance: -
CDR3aa: CASSDRGSSYNSPLHF
CDR3nt: TGTGCCAGCAGCGACCGGGGGAGCTCCTATAATTCACCCCTCCACTTT

v_gene: TRBV1
d_gene: -
j_gene: TRBJ2-1
abundance: -
CDR3aa: CTSSQPVKFF
CDR3nt: TGCACCAGCAGCCAACCGGTAAAGTTCTTC

v_gene: TRBV6-5
d_gene: TRBD1
j_gene: TRBJ2-7
abundance: -
CDR3aa: CASSAKTTGDEQYF
CDR3nt: TGTGCCAGCAGCGCCAAGACGACAGGGGACGAGCAGTACTTC

v_gene: TRBV5-5
d_gene: TRBD2
j_gene: TRBJ2-5
abundance: -
CDR3aa: CASSARTSAETQYF
CDR3nt: TGTGCCAGCAGCGCACGGACTAGCGCGGAGACCCAGTACTTC

v_gene: TRBV9
d_gene: -
j_gene: TRBJ2-6
abundance: -
CDR3aa: CASSSSGANVLTF
CDR3nt: TGTGCCAGCTCGAGCTCTGGGGCCAACGTCCTGACTTTC